A single sample is the source of the 11 T cell receptor beta chains below, sequenced in a study of T cell responses to AZD1222 COVID-19 vaccine. Repertoires were generated with immunoSEQ multiplex PCR, while TCRdb's copy carries only in-frame clones and drops some. The sample comprises 90,000 to 120,000 clones, approximately 90% of which are singletons, and 3% to 3.5% rests with the top ten. The sample here was peripheral blood, taken on day 0 of AZD1222 vaccination. Receptors were obtained from an adult in good health.

The J gene is TRBJ2-1, the V gene TRBV6-1; 9 nucleotides agree with TRBD1. Germline CDR1 is MNHNS and CDR2 is SASEGT. J was trimmed by 14 bases and V by 3 bases; bases with no gene match: 8. The CDR3 has 13 amino acids. The CDR3 sequence is CASSDLWDRAEFF. CDR3 sequence (DNA): TGTGCCAGCAGTGATCTGTGGGACAGGGCGGAGTTCTTC.

In nucleotides, the CDR3 is TGCGCCAGCAGCCAGGAGAGGGGGGCTTACAGCTCCTATAATTCACCCCTCCACTTT. It is translated as CASSQERGAYSSYNSPLHF. The chain couples TRBV4-3 to TRBJ1-6; perhaps TRBD1 as D (6 bases). The V gene lost 3 bases and the J gene lost 0 bases, with 18 bases spanning the gap. The CDR3 sequence is 19 residues long. Germline V gene sequence: CDR1 LGHNA, CDR2 YSLEER.

The CDR3 DNA is TGTGCCAGCAGCTTTGAACAGGAGACTGAAGCTTTCTTT. Its protein is CASSFEQETEAFF. This chain uses TRBV7-9 with TRBJ1-1, with D possibly being TRBD1 (5 bases). V was shortened by 3 bases and J by 5 bases, with 10 bases between the two germline ends. The CDR3 spans 13 residues. CDR1 is SEHNR, CDR2 FQNEAQ, per germline (reference sequence).

This chain uses TRBV1 with TRBJ2-2; whether TRBD2, the table's D call, matches the DNA was not checked. TRBV1 constitutes a pseudogene. The CDR3 contains 14 residues. The DNA for the CDR3 is TGCACCAGGTTTCCGGGGGGGTGGGCCGGGGAGCTGTTTTTT. This gives the protein CTRFPGGWAGELFF.

The CDR3 is CASRPPGRGFYGYTF. DNA of the CDR3: TGTGCCAGCAGACCTCCCGGGAGAGGCTTCTATGGCTACACCTTC. The chain carries TRBV5-4 and TRBJ1-2, with D unresolved. Germline V lookup: CDR1 SGHNT, CDR2 YYREEE (reference sequence). Trimming cost V 5 bases and J 4 bases, with 18 bases left between them. This CDR3 is 15 amino acids long.

The chain uses TRBV4-3 and TRBJ2-3; 11 nucleotides agree with TRBD2. Germline values: CDR1 LGHNA, CDR2 YSLEER. V dropped 0 bases and J dropped 2; count of bases not matched to a gene: 16. CDR3 length: 21 amino acids. CDR3 sequence: CASSQDLPSSSGGTYTDTQYF. The CDR3, as DNA: TGCGCCAGCAGCCAAGATCTCCCCTCCTCTAGCGGGGGGACCTACACAGATACGCAGTATTTT.

The chain links TRBV6-6 to TRBJ2-1; D is tentatively TRBD1 or TRBD2 (6 bases each). Per the germline V gene, CDR1 is MNHNY and CDR2 is SVGAGI (reference sequence). V dropped 5 bases and J dropped 9 bases, with 26 bases sitting between them. The CDR3 spans 17 residues. The CDR3 reads CASSPRSAGTLFSEQFF. The CDR3 DNA follows: TGTGCCAGCAGTCCCCGCTCCGCGGGGACACTATTCTCTGAGCAGTTCTTC.

The chain carries TRBV3-1 (or the pseudogene TRBV3-2) and TRBJ2-7; D ambiguous. CDR1 is LGHDT, CDR2 YNNKEL, per germline (reference sequence). This CDR3 spans 12 amino acids. With 3 bases removed from V and 3 bases from J, the gap between germline ends came to 6 bases. The CDR3 DNA is TGTGCCAGCAGCCAGGTTCACTACGAGCAGTACTTC. This codes for CASSQVHYEQYF.

V and J are TRBV6-5 and TRBJ1-2; the D gene is possibly TRBD1 (6 bases). With 4 bases removed from V and 2 bases from J, the gap between germline ends came to 11 bases. Germline CDR1 MNHEY, CDR2 SVGAGI. This CDR3 contains 14 residues. The CDR3 sequence is CASSSQQGNYGYTF. The CDR3 nucleotides are TGTGCCAGCAGTTCCCAACAGGGAAACTATGGCTACACCTTC.

This rearrangement joins TRBV6-5 to TRBJ1-5; D uncertain. CDR1 MNHEY and CDR2 SVGAGI come from the germline V gene. The CDR3 runs 16 residues. Deletions cut 2 bases from V and 0 bases from J, with 11 bases between. The CDR3 loop reads CASSYGRDYSNQPQHF. The CDR3, as DNA: TGTGCCAGCAGTTACGGTAGGGATTATAGCAATCAGCCCCAGCATTTT.

The genes are TRBV5-4 and TRBJ1-1; the match to TRBD1 covers 8 bases. Trimming at V came to 2 bases and at J to 4 bases, leaving 4 bases not matched to a gene. Looked up from germline, CDR1 is SGHNT and CDR2 is YYREEE (reference sequence). The CDR3 runs to 14 residues. CDR3 nucleotide sequence: TGTGCCAGCAGCTTCAATACAGGGGGCACTGAAGCTTTCTTT. It yields the protein CASSFNTGGTEAFF.